A selection of T cell receptor beta chains follows, all from one sample in a study of T cell changes during pregnancy in multiple sclerosis. Profiling relied on immunoSEQ multiplex PCR, and the TCRdb table lists in-frame clones only, not all of them. The sample lists fewer than 50,000 clones, less than 90% occurring once. The source was CD4+ T cells from peripheral blood mononuclear cells, collected in the first trimester of pregnancy. These receptor sequences come from a female donor with multiple sclerosis, enrolled in a pregnancy study. The CDR3 runs from the conserved cysteine through the conserved F or W. A D gene is named only where the DNA matches it firmly. Not all rows give a size; the values are once, few, many and, for expanded clones, a class.

j_call d_call clone_size v_call cdr3_nt cdr3_aa
TRBJ2-6 . . TRBV29-1 TGCAGCGTTGAAGAAAGGAGGGGGGGCGCGTATGGGGCCAACGTCCTGACTTTC CSVEERRGGAYGANVLTF
TRBJ2-7 TRBD2 . TRBV29-1 TGCAGCGTAGTGCCTAGCGGGAGCTCTAACGAGCAGTACTTC CSVVPSGSSNEQYF
TRBJ2-3 . . TRBV6-5 TGTGCCAGCACCGACAGGGGAGGGAGCACAGATACGCAGTATTTT CASTDRGGSTDTQYF
TRBJ2-3 TRBD2 . TRBV30 TGTGCCTGGAGTGTACTAGGGCTAGCGGGGATCACAGATACGCAGTATTTT CAWSVLGLAGITDTQYF
TRBJ2-7 . . TRBV4-1 TGCGCCAGCAGCCAAGGAGCGCTCTACGAGCAGTACTTC CASSQGALYEQYF
TRBJ2-5 TRBD2 . TRBV5-6 TGTGCCAGCAGCTTCGCGGGAGTAGAGACCCAGTACTTC CASSFAGVETQYF
TRBJ2-3 . . TRBV2 TGTGCCAGCAGAGACCGACAGGGCACAGATACGCAGTATTTT CASRDRQGTDTQYF
TRBJ2-2 TRBD2 . TRBV9 TGTGCCAGCAGCGCGACTAGCCCCGGGGAGCTGTTTTTT CASSATSPGELFF
TRBJ2-1 . . TRBV28 TGTGCCAGCAGTTTATTGGCGGGGGCCGGGACCTCCCACAATGAGCAGTTCTTC CASSLLAGAGTSHNEQFF
TRBJ2-7 TRBD1 once TRBV5-6 TGTGCCAGCAGCGCGAGACAGGGAAGAGTAGGGTACGAGCAGTACTTC CASSARQGRVGYEQYF
TRBJ2-1 TRBD2 . TRBV6-5 TGTGCCAGCAGGGCACTAGCGGGAGGTTACAATGAGCAGTTCTTC CASRALAGGYNEQFF
TRBJ1-2 . few TRBV10-1 TGCGCCAGCAGCAAAGGAGGGCAGACTGGCTACACCTTC CASSKGGQTGYTF
TRBJ1-2 TRBD1 . TRBV29-1 TGCAGCGTTAGAGGTGCGGGACAGGTCAACTATGGCTACACCTTC CSVRGAGQVNYGYTF
TRBJ2-7 . . TRBV6-5 TGTGCCAGCAGTTACTCTGGACAGCCCTACGAGCAGTACTTC CASSYSGQPYEQYF
TRBJ1-4 . . TRBV27 TGTGCCAGCAGTTTCGGCCGGGGGGCGGCTGACGAAAAACTGTTTTTT CASSFGRGAADEKLFF
TRBJ1-2 TRBD1 . TRBV28 TGTGCCAGCAGTTTATCCATCGCAGGGGGCTATGGCTACACCTTC CASSLSIAGGYGYTF
TRBJ1-5 . . TRBV4-1 TGCGCCAGCAGCCACGGACAGTCAAATCAGCCCCAGCATTTT CASSHGQSNQPQHF
TRBJ1-5 TRBD1 . TRBV19 TGTGCCAGTTCTGCGAACAGGGGTGAGCCCCAGCATTTT CASSANRGEPQHF
TRBJ1-1 . . TRBV2 TGTGCCTCGCAAAGGGGTCGGGGGGAAAACACTGAAGCTTTCTTT CASQRGRGENTEAFF
TRBJ2-7 TRBD2 once TRBV7-9 TGTGCCAGCAGCGAACAGCGGGGCTTTTACGAGCAGTACTTC CASSEQRGFYEQYF
TRBJ2-7 . . TRBV6-6 TGTGCCAGCAGTCCCCTGCGTGCGGGGTCCTACGAGCAGTACTTC CASSPLRAGSYEQYF
TRBJ1-1 TRBD1 . TRBV11-2 TGTGCCAGCAGTCGTGACAGGGAGCGGGCTTTCTTT CASSRDRERAFF
TRBJ2-5 . few TRBV5-1 TGCGCCAGCAGCTCGGATGGGGCCCTCGGGACCCAGTACTTC CASSSDGALGTQYF
TRBJ1-3 . . TRBV9 TGTGCCAGCAGCCTCAGGGGAGTAAACACCATATATTTT CASSLRGVNTIYF
TRBJ1-2 . . TRBV30 TGTGCCTGGAGTCCCGACAGGACCTATGGCTACACCTTC CAWSPDRTYGYTF
TRBJ2-7 TRBD2 . TRBV6-1 TGTGCCAGCAGTGAAATTGGGGGAGGGCCGAGCTACGAGCAGTACTTC CASSEIGGGPSYEQYF
TRBJ2-1 TRBD2 . TRBV2 TGTGCCAGCAGCCGAACTAGCGGGAGGGCCTTCGAGCAGTTCTTC CASSRTSGRAFEQFF
TRBJ2-7 TRBD2 . TRBV4-1 TGCGCCAGCAGCCAAGGACTAGCGCCCTCCTACGAGCAGTACTTC CASSQGLAPSYEQYF
TRBJ1-5 TRBD1 . TRBV2 TGTGCCAGCACAGGGGGGCGGTATCAGCCCCAGCATTTT CASTGGRYQPQHF
TRBJ2-3 TRBD2 . TRBV5-1 TGCGCCAGCAGCCGGACTAGCGGGAGCTTTGGAGATACGCAGTATTTT CASSRTSGSFGDTQYF
TRBJ1-1 TRBD1 . TRBV5-4 TGTGCCAGCAGCAAGCGACAGGGCGAGAACACTGAAGCTTTCTTT CASSKRQGENTEAFF
TRBJ1-2 . . TRBV28 TGTGCCAGCAGTTCCCCCCGCGGGAGCACACCTAACTATGGCTACACCTTC CASSSPRGSTPNYGYTF
TRBJ2-7 . . TRBV29-1 TGCAGCGTTGAATCGGCCTACGAGCAGTACTTC CSVESAYEQYF
TRBJ1-3 . . TRBV5-1 TGCGCCAGCAGCTTGGGACCCCTGGGACAAGGCTCTGGAAACACCATATATTTT CASSLGPLGQGSGNTIYF
TRBJ2-7 TRBD2 . TRBV11-2 TGTGCCAGCAGCTTAGTCTCAGCGGGAGCCGGGGTAGAGCAGTACTTC CASSLVSAGAGVEQYF
TRBJ2-2 . . TRBV5-8 TGTGCCAGCAGTTCGACCCTAGCGTCGAACACCGGGGAGCTGTTTTTT CASSSTLASNTGELFF
TRBJ2-6 TRBD2 . TRBV19 TGTGCCAGTAGTATACTGAGCGGGAGGGTTACCTCTGGGGCCAACGTCCTGACTTTC CASSILSGRVTSGANVLTF
TRBJ2-3 TRBD2 . TRBV19 TGTGCCAGTACCGAACCTGGGCTAGCGGGAGTAGCAGATACGCAGTATTTT CASTEPGLAGVADTQYF
TRBJ2-7 . . TRBV6-1 TGTGCCAGCACTGGGTGGGGGCTCGGGTACGAGCAGTACTTC CASTGWGLGYEQYF
TRBJ2-5 TRBD2 . TRBV27 TGTGCCAGCAGGAGGGAGGGGCGAGGGGAAGAGACCCAGTACTTC CASRREGRGEETQYF
TRBJ2-3 TRBD1 . TRBV11-2 TGTGCCAGCAGCTCATACAGGGGGCAAGAAGATACGCAGTATTTT CASSSYRGQEDTQYF
TRBJ2-7 TRBD2 . TRBV11-2 TGTGCCAGCAGCTTAATAGCGGGAGGCCACGAGCAGTACTTC CASSLIAGGHEQYF
TRBJ1-2 . . TRBV28 TGTGCCAGCAGTTCCGATGAGGGCTACACCTTC CASSSDEGYTF
TRBJ2-1 TRBD1 . TRBV5-1 TGCGCCAGCAGCCTAGGAGTAGGGACAGGGGACAATGAGCAGTTCTTC CASSLGVGTGDNEQFF
TRBJ1-1 . . TRBV19 TGTGCCAGTAGTGAGAGAAACGGGTTTCCGAAAGCTTTCTTT CASSERNGFPKAFF
TRBJ2-7 . . TRBV4-1 TGCGCCAGCAGCCAAGATCGACTAGATCTCTACGAGCAGTACTTC CASSQDRLDLYEQYF
TRBJ2-7 . . TRBV12-5 TGTGCTAGTGGTTTACCCTCACAGGGAACCCACGAGCAGTACTTC CASGLPSQGTHEQYF
TRBJ2-7 TRBD2 once TRBV4-3 TGCGCCAGCAGCTCGGGACTAGCGGAACTGCACGAGCAGTACTTC CASSSGLAELHEQYF
TRBJ2-7 . once TRBV11-2 TGTGCCAGCAGCCACGGACAGTCCTACGAGCAGTACTTC CASSHGQSYEQYF
TRBJ1-5 TRBD1 . TRBV6-4 TGTGCCAGCAGTGACTGGGTGAGCGGGGGACAGGGGACCCCCGGAGGCAATCAGCCCCAGCATTTT CASSDWVSGGQGTPGGNQPQHF
TRBJ1-1 . . TRBV4-1 TGCGCCAGCAGCCAAGATTTGGGGGGGACTGAAGCTTTCTTT CASSQDLGGTEAFF
TRBJ2-7 . . TRBV7-8 TGTGCCAGCACCCCAAAGAGAACAGCATACTACGAGCAGTACTTC CASTPKRTAYYEQYF
TRBJ1-2 . . TRBV29-1 TGCAGCACCAGGGGTGGGGGCGATGGCTACACCTTC CSTRGGGDGYTF
TRBJ1-2 TRBD1 . TRBV6-1 TGTGCCAGCAGCGAAGGGACAGGGGGCTATTATGGCTACACCTTC CASSEGTGGYYGYTF
TRBJ2-3 TRBD1 . TRBV9 TGTGCCAGCAGCGCGGGATCGGGACAGGGTTCTGATACGCAGTATTTT CASSAGSGQGSDTQYF
TRBJ2-5 TRBD1 . TRBV5-1 TGCGCCAGCAGCCCCAGGACAGGTTTGGAAGAGACCCAGTACTTC CASSPRTGLEETQYF
TRBJ1-4 . . TRBV7-2 TGTGCCAGCAGCCGGGGTTCCGGTAATGAAAAACTGTTTTTT CASSRGSGNEKLFF
TRBJ2-7 TRBD2 once TRBV7-2 TGTGCCAGCAGCACCGGACTAGCGGGATCACCCTACGAGCAGTACTTC CASSTGLAGSPYEQYF
TRBJ2-1 TRBD2 . TRBV7-9 TGTGCCAGCAGCTCCAGAACTAGCGGGGGAAATGAGCAGTTCTTC CASSSRTSGGNEQFF
TRBJ2-6 TRBD2 . TRBV7-9 TGTGCCAGCAGCCCCGGGAGGGGAAGCTCTGGGGCCAACGTCCTGACTTTC CASSPGRGSSGANVLTF